This T cell receptor (beta chain) originates from a study of spatial heterogeneity in lung cancer. Regarding time point: sample taken at primary tumor resection. Unsorted samples of tumor, nontumor lung or frozen PBMC had their whole RNA sequenced. TCR cDNA molecules were tagged individually, and each one carried a unique molecular identifier. TCRdb independently ran MiXCR on the 5' RACE reads; one entry per CDR3 protein. Here the sample spans approximately 12,000 distinct CDR3 sequences, about 6% being singletons. This clonotype has only a few counts. This beta chain represents an off-target read in a library built for alpha chains; its size is of limited meaning. The V gene's germline CDR1 is SGHAT and CDR2 FQDESV (reference sequence). The V gene end was trimmed by 4 bases and the J gene end by 7 bases; junction bases not matched to a gene: 4. The CDR3 consists of 13 residues.

The sample consisted of normal lung tissue next to the tumor, taken at surgery. V and J are TRBV11-1 and TRBJ2-7, with 10 bases identical to TRBD1. This clonotype was sampled from a male donor with early-stage non-small cell lung cancer. The CDR3 nucleotides read TGTGCCAGCAGCTCACGGACAGGGGGTGAGCAGTACTTC. Its protein product is CASSSRTGGEQYF.